The 32 T cell receptor beta chains below were found in one sample sequenced in a study of T cell responses to AZD1222 COVID-19 vaccine. Clones were sequenced by immunoSEQ multiplex PCR, and TCRdb holds only the in-frame ones, with some missing. The profile covers about 66,000 clones, with approximately 79% appearing a single time and 23% taken by the ten largest. The starting material was peripheral blood, obtained on day 0 of MenACWY control vaccination. The receptor set was obtained from an adult in good health.

This clone was seen a single time. J is TRBJ2-5 and V is TRBV2; no clear D. Germline V CDR1 and CDR2: SNHLY, FYNNEI. This CDR3 is built from 14 residues. V was trimmed by 4 bases and J by 0 bases, leaving 9 bases between them. The CDR3 DNA reads TGTGCCAGCAGTGTATTCAGAGACCAAGAGACCCAGTACTTC. As protein: CASSVFRDQETQYF. Full variable domain (remainder filled in from reference TRBV2 and TRBJ2-5): EPEVTQTPSHQVTQMGQEVILRCVPISNHLYFYWYRQILGQKVEFLVSFYNNEISEKSEIFDDQFSVERPDGSNFTLKIRSTKLEDSAMYFCASSVFRDQETQYFGPGTRLLVL.

This sequence joins TRBV29-1 and TRBJ1-1; 8 nucleotides align to TRBD1. V shed 4 bases and J 1 base; nucleotides not matched to a gene: 14. CDR1 and CDR2 (germline): SQVTM, ANQGSEA. This CDR3 has 17 amino acids. CDR3 sequence: CSVGVTGARRSNTEAFF. CDR3 DNA: TGCAGCGTTGGAGTGACAGGGGCTCGTCGGTCGAACACTGAAGCTTTCTTT.

The chain employs TRBV7-9 and TRBJ1-5; D is uncertain. Trimming stripped 5 bases from V and 1 base from J, with 15 bases between. The V gene's germline CDR1 is SEHNR and CDR2 FQNEAQ (reference sequence). The CDR3 has 16 residues. The chain's CDR3 is CASSPRTSASNQPQHF. DNA for the CDR3: TGTGCCAGCAGCCCTCGGACGTCGGCGAGCAATCAGCCCCAGCATTTT.

This clone was counted between two and nine times. The chain has TRBV6-5 and TRBJ1-3; D may be TRBD1 (6 bases). Germline V gives CDR1 MNHEY, CDR2 SVGAGI. V dropped 6 bases and J dropped 1 base, with 10 bases sitting between them. This CDR3 spans 14 amino acids. CDR3 protein: CASRTGTSGNTIYF. CDR3 in DNA: TGTGCCAGCAGAACAGGGACTTCTGGAAACACCATATATTTT.

This chain connects TRBV2 to TRBJ2-7; D uncertain. CDR1 and CDR2 (germline): SNHLY, FYNNEI. V dropped 5 bases and J dropped 4 bases, with 9 bases sitting between them. This CDR3 is built from 12 residues. The CDR3 bases are TGTGCCAGCAGTTTGTTGGCGTACGAGCAGTACTTC. Protein sequence: CASSLLAYEQYF.

Comments on this clone: Other DNA sequences in this specimen translate into the identical CDR3. DNA for the CDR3: TGTGCCAGCAGCTTAGTGGGGGAGACCCAGTACTTC. It encodes CASSLVGETQYF. The chain has TRBV11-2 and TRBJ2-5; D gene uncertain. The V end lost 1 base, the J end lost 5 bases, and 5 bases lay between the germline ends. This CDR3 comprises 12 residues. Germline values: CDR1 SGHAT, CDR2 FQNNGV. The full variable domain, completed using reference TRBV11-2 and TRBJ2-5, is EAGVAQSPRYKIIEKRQSVAFWCNPISGHATLYWYQQILGQGPKLLIQFQNNGVVDDSQLPKDRFSAERLKGVDSTLKIQPAKLEDSAVYLCASSLVGETQYFGPGTRLLVL.

The table lists this clone with a few counts. The CDR3 DNA reads as TGTGCCAGCAGTGAAACCCCAGGGAGTGGCTACACCTTC. It is translated as CASSETPGSGYTF. The J gene is TRBJ1-2, the V gene TRBV2, with D possibly TRBD1 on 5 matching bases. The V end was cut by 2 bases, the J end by 7 bases, with 11 bases between. The CDR3 length is 13 residues. Germline loops: CDR1 SNHLY, CDR2 FYNNEI.

In its sample, this clone was seen a few times. The V and J genes are TRBV3-1 (or the pseudogene TRBV3-2) and TRBJ2-3; 8 bases are a match to TRBD1. CDR3 length: 14 residues. From germline, CDR1 is LGHDT and CDR2 YNNKEL (reference sequence). Trimming removed 2 bases from V and 7 bases from J; junction bases left unmatched: 5. CDR3 amino acids: CASSQTGTGNTQYF. CDR3 in DNA: TGTGCCAGCAGCCAAACCGGGACAGGTAATACGCAGTATTTT.

Comment on this clone: An end of the junction does not agree with germline; a read error may underlie this. The chain uses TRBV7-7 and TRBJ2-5, with 7 nucleotides matching TRBD2. Germline lookup yields CDR1 SSHAT and CDR2 FNYEAQ (reference sequence). CDR3 size: 15 residues. The CDR3, as DNA: TGTGCTAGCAGCTTAGAGGGCGGGGAGGGAGAGACCCAGTACTTC. Residues: CASSLEGGEGETQYF.

The genes are TRBV5-1 and TRBJ2-1; D could derive from TRBD1 or TRBD2 (5 bases each). The V end lost 0 bases, the J end lost 4 bases, and 14 bases lay between the germline ends. Per the germline V gene, CDR1 is SGHRS and CDR2 is YFSETQ. There are 16 residues in the CDR3. Here the CDR3 reads CASSLGDGRRYNEQFF. The CDR3 region has the DNA TGCGCCAGCAGCTTGGGGGACGGGCGCAGGTACAATGAGCAGTTCTTC.

The V call is TRBV28, the J call TRBJ2-7, with D perhaps assigned TRBD1 or TRBD2 (6 bases each). This CDR3 is 14 amino acids long. Looked up from germline, CDR1 is MDHEN and CDR2 is SYDVKM. Trimming removed 3 bases at V and 5 bases at J, with 14 bases between. The CDR3 DNA is TGTGCCAGCAGTTTTAATGGGGGCGGGGACGAGCAGTACTTC. Residues: CASSFNGGGDEQYF.

This chain uses TRBV30 with TRBJ1-2; the D gene is possibly TRBD1 (6 bases). Germline lookup yields CDR1 GTSNPN and CDR2 SVGIG (reference sequence). Trimming shortened V by 4 bases and J by 4 bases, and 13 bases separated the two germline ends. The CDR3 has 13 residues. The CDR3 DNA reads as TGTGCCTGGACAATCGACAGGAGCTATGGCTACACCTTC. Residues: CAWTIDRSYGYTF. The full variable domain, with the rest looked up from reference TRBV30 and TRBJ1-2, is SQTIHQWPATLVQPVGSPLSLECTVEGTSNPNLYWYRQAAGRGLQLLFYSVGIGQISSEVPQNLSASRPQDRQFILSSKKLLLSDSGFYLCAWTIDRSYGYTFGSGTRLTVV.

V gene TRBV2 combines with J gene TRBJ2-7; D not resolved. Germline V lookup: CDR1 SNHLY, CDR2 FYNNEI. V lost 5 bases to trimming and J lost 3 bases, with 8 bases between them. This CDR3 spans 12 amino acids. CDR3 sequence: CASSLMGYEQYF. The CDR3 DNA follows: TGTGCCAGCAGTCTGATGGGCTACGAGCAGTACTTC.

The chain carries TRBV6-1 and TRBJ2-2; D might be TRBD1 or TRBD2, each matching 5 bases. Germline lookup yields CDR1 MNHNS and CDR2 SASEGT. V gave up 2 bases and J gave up 4 bases, with 11 bases separating them. This CDR3 region has 15 residues. The chain's CDR3 is CASSELGTATGELFF. In nucleotides, the CDR3 is TGTGCCAGCAGTGAACTAGGGACGGCCACCGGGGAGCTGTTTTTT.

The gene calls are TRBV7-3 and TRBJ2-1, with 9 nucleotides matching TRBD2. Losses at the gene ends were 0 bases for V and 5 bases for J; bases not matched to a gene: 5. Per germline, CDR1 SGHTA and CDR2 FQGTGA. The CDR3 has 16 residues. CDR3 loop: CASSLTQVAGDNEQFF. CDR3 nucleotide sequence: TGTGCCAGCAGCTTAACTCAGGTAGCGGGGGACAATGAGCAGTTCTTC. Together with reference TRBV7-3 and TRBJ2-1, the CDR3 gives the full variable domain: GAGVSQTPSNKVTEKGKYVELRCDPISGHTALYWYRQSLGQGPEFLIYFQGTGAADDSGLPNDRFFAVRPEGSVSTLKIQRTERGDSAVYLCASSLTQVAGDNEQFFGPGTRLTVL.

This clone showed up just a few times. The V call is TRBV19, the J call TRBJ1-5; D gene ambiguous. This CDR3 comprises 15 residues. Deletions cut 3 bases from V and 2 bases from J, with 11 bases between. Germline V CDR1 and CDR2: LNHDA, SQIVND (reference sequence). CDR3 in amino acids: CASSILVGGNQPQHF. The CDR3 bases are TGTGCCAGTAGTATCCTGGTGGGAGGCAATCAGCCCCAGCATTTT. Drawing the rest from reference TRBV19 and TRBJ1-5, the complete variable domain is DGGITQSPKYLFRKEGQNVTLSCEQNLNHDAMYWYRQDPGQGLRLIYYSQIVNDFQKGDIAEGYSVSREKKESFPLTVTSAQKNPTAFYLCASSILVGGNQPQHFGDGTRLSIL.

V and J are TRBV28 and TRBJ2-7; a weak D match, TRBD2 (5 bases). CDR3 length equals 12 residues. The germline V gene encodes CDR1 MDHEN and CDR2 SYDVKM. V was trimmed by 4 bases and J by 5 bases, leaving 9 bases between them. CDR3 region: CASSSPGNEQYF. Written as DNA, the CDR3 is TGTGCCAGCAGTTCACCCGGGAACGAGCAGTACTTC. Looking up the rest from reference TRBV28 and TRBJ2-7 gives the full variable domain: DVKVTQSSRYLVKRTGEKVFLECVQDMDHENMFWYRQDPGLGLRLIYFSYDVKMKEKGDIPEGYSVSREKKERFSLILESASTNQTSMYLCASSSPGNEQYFGPGTRLTVT.

DNA of the CDR3: TGTGCCAGCAGCACAGAAGGTTTTCGACTCAGCTCCTACAATGAGCAGTTCTTC. Translation gives CASSTEGFRLSSYNEQFF. This rearrangement joins TRBV14 to TRBJ2-1, with unresolved D. Trimming took off 5 bases at V and 0 bases at J, with 20 bases between the two ends. The CDR3 contains 18 residues. Per the germline V gene, CDR1 is SGHDN and CDR2 is FVKESK.

This clone was detected a few times. The chain employs TRBV5-4 and TRBJ2-1; D is possibly TRBD2 (6 bases). Germline lookup yields CDR1 SGHNT and CDR2 YYREEE (reference sequence). This CDR3 is built from 16 residues. Trimming shortened V by 0 bases and J by 4 bases, and 14 bases separated the two germline ends. Written as DNA, the CDR3 is TGTGCCAGCAGCTTGGGGTCGGGGGTGGATTACAATGAGCAGTTCTTC. Translation gives CASSLGSGVDYNEQFF.

The gene calls are TRBV2 and TRBJ1-5; TRBD1 matches at 8 bases. The germline gives CDR1 SNHLY, CDR2 FYNNEI. Unmatched junction bases numbered 3, after V lost 5 bases and J lost 0 bases. This CDR3 has 15 residues. The CDR3 here is CASSQGQASNQPQHF. In DNA, the CDR3 is TGTGCCAGCAGTCAGGGACAGGCTAGCAATCAGCCCCAGCATTTT.

This chain connects TRBV9 to TRBJ1-1; D not certain. The length of the CDR3 is 13 residues. Trimming took 0 bases from V and 4 from J, leaving 7 bases between them. CDR1 SGDLS and CDR2 YYNGEE come from the germline V gene. The CDR3 region has the DNA TGTGCCAGCAGCGTAGAACAAACCACTGAAGCTTTCTTT. Amino acids: CASSVEQTTEAFF.

The genes are TRBV21-1 and TRBJ2-6. TRBV21-1 is assigned pseudogene status. The CDR3 sequence is 15 residues long. The CDR3 is CASSKAGSGANVLTF. The CDR3 region has the DNA TGTGCCAGCAGCAAAGCTGGCTCTGGGGCCAACGTCCTGACTTTC.

On this clone itself: Different DNA sequences within this sample yield the same CDR3. This sequence joins TRBV19 and TRBJ1-5, with 9 nucleotides matching TRBD1. V was clipped by 5 bases and J by 7 bases; unmatched bases: 6. The CDR3 runs 14 residues. Per the germline V gene, CDR1 is LNHDA and CDR2 is SQIVND (reference sequence). The DNA of the CDR3 is TGTGCCAGTAGTTCCCAAACAGGGGGCCAGCCCCAGCATTTT. This encodes CASSSQTGGQPQHF.

This clone was seen a few times. This chain joins TRBV28 and TRBJ1-2, with TRBD1 matching 8 bases. With 10 bases clipped from V and 8 bases from J, the junction kept 15 bases outside the gene matches. The CDR3 consists of 14 residues. Per germline, CDR1 MDHEN and CDR2 SYDVKM. The CDR3 region has the DNA TGTGCCACCTCCTCAGGGGGCAACCCTAGAGGCTACACCTTC. It codes for CATSSGGNPRGYTF.

This clone was observed a handful of times. The chain uses TRBV27 and TRBJ1-1, with 8 positions matching TRBD1. The CDR3 loop spans 16 amino acids. The ends lost 4 bases at V and 2 bases at J; junction bases unmatched: 9. CDR1 MNHEY and CDR2 SMNVEV come from the germline V gene (reference sequence). The CDR3 DNA reads as TGTGCCAGCAGTTCACTCTGGACAGGGCGAAACACTGAAGCTTTCTTT. Amino acids: CASSSLWTGRNTEAFF.

This chain connects TRBV5-8 to TRBJ2-1; 15 nucleotides match TRBD2. With V trimmed by 1 base and J by 7 bases, 12 bases remained unmatched. This CDR3 has 19 residues. CDR1 is SGHTS, CDR2 YDEGEE, per germline. CDR3 DNA sequence: TGTGCCAGCAGCTTGATGGGACTAGCGGGAGGAGGGGGAAGGAATGAGCAGTTCTTC. This encodes CASSLMGLAGGGGRNEQFF.

The chain couples TRBV6-2 or TRBV6-3 to TRBJ1-2; D is uncertain. Germline CDR1 and CDR2: MNHEY and SVGEGT. This CDR3 spans 14 amino acids. Trimming pared 6 bases from V and 0 bases from J, leaving 11 bases between. The DNA for the CDR3 is TGTGCCAGCAGCTCAAGGAGAGCTAACTATGGCTACACCTTC. Its protein is CASSSRRANYGYTF.

The chain employs TRBV28 and TRBJ1-2; 7 nucleotides align to TRBD1. The CDR3 has 14 amino acids. V trimming: 7 bases; J trimming: 7 bases; junction bases outside the gene matches: 12. In germline, CDR1 is MDHEN, CDR2 SYDVKM. CDR3 sequence reads: CASTAGGQIGGYTF. CDR3 nucleotides: TGTGCCAGCACCGCCGGGGGACAGATCGGTGGCTACACCTTC.

This clone was seen a single time. The chain has TRBV19 and TRBJ1-5; D is perhaps TRBD1 (6 bases). Germline V gives CDR1 LNHDA, CDR2 SQIVND (reference sequence). This CDR3 has 15 amino acids. The V end was cut by 8 bases, the J end by 7 bases, with 21 bases between. CDR3 bases: TGTGCCAGTTCCCTAGTATCAGGGGTTTGGCAGCCCCAGCATTTT. This codes for CASSLVSGVWQPQHF.

V is TRBV5-1 and J is TRBJ2-7, with 7 nucleotides matching TRBD1. V trimming: 2 bases; J trimming: 6 bases; junction bases outside the gene matches: 11. Per the germline V gene, CDR1 is SGHRS and CDR2 is YFSETQ. This CDR3 contains 15 residues. In DNA, the CDR3 is TGCGCCAGCAGCTTAGGGGGCGGACTCCCGTCCGAGCAGTACTTC. Translation gives CASSLGGGLPSEQYF.

The chain recombines TRBV3-1 (or the pseudogene TRBV3-2) with TRBJ1-1; TRBD1 matches 7 bases. Germline CDR1 reads LGHDT; CDR2 reads YNNKEL (reference sequence). CDR3 length: 14 amino acids. V was pared by 7 bases and J by 1 base, with 6 bases of the junction left unmatched. The CDR3 DNA is TGTGCCAGCACCGCGACAGGGTCGAACACTGAAGCTTTCTTT. Translated: CASTATGSNTEAFF.

The chain employs TRBV30 and TRBJ2-7, with D possibly being TRBD2 (6 bases). Between the trimmed V and J ends, which lost 7 bases and 4 bases, there was a span of 14 bases. Germline V CDR1 and CDR2: GTSNPN, SVGIG (reference sequence). The CDR3 length is 12 residues. CDR3 in amino acids: CAFTPGGYEQYF. CDR3 nucleotides: TGTGCCTTCACCCCTGGGGGGTACGAGCAGTACTTC.